This TCR beta chain was recovered during a study of vaccination and CD4 T cells after COVID-19 (dated by TCRdb to 2022 to 2024). A note on the overall study: Six males and four females were included in the convalescent cohort, with two Hispanic individuals, seven Caucasians, two Asians and one multiracial person represented. Post-vaccine blood samples were obtained a median of about 70 days after the second vaccine dose, with a range of roughly 13 to 250 days. Overlapping spike peptide pools from SARS-CoV-2 and from the common cold coronaviruses HCoV-NL63, HCoV-OC43 and HCoV-229E were used as culture stimuli. Post-COVID blood samples from convalescent patients were collected a median of around 100 days after diagnosis, with a range of 35 to 161 days. In control cultures, a CEFX viral epitope pool was used as positive control, an HIV-1 Nef peptide pool was used as negative control, or no peptide was added. Memory CD4+ T cell crossreactivity between SARS-CoV-2 and common cold coronavirus spike proteins was assessed at the TCR clonotype level in an earlier paper using these donors. Participants received two doses of either the Pfizer-BioNTech BNT162b2 vaccine (n=8) or the Moderna mRNA-1273 vaccine (n=2). In around nine COVID-19 convalescent patients and a few infection-naive healthy vaccine recipients, the spike-specific CD4+ TCR repertoire before mRNA vaccination was compared with the repertoire after mRNA vaccination. Summary of the overall study and its limitations: Among convalescent patients, a median around 86% of the SARS-CoV-2-reactive clones seen after vaccination appeared only after vaccination, which suggests priming specific to the vaccine. An increase in the median number of SARS-CoV-2-reactive clonotypes from approximately 21 after infection to 35 to 40 after vaccination was observed, but the change was not found to be significant. The study included relatively few convalescent patients and did not analyze early timepoints after natural infection. Of the vaccine-specific clones in convalescent patients, 304 of 307, or nearly all, reacted only to SARS-CoV-2 spike and did not cross-react with common cold coronaviruses.

This clonotype has just a few counts. This receptor's antigen is unknown. No qualities accompany the bases; no much larger clone lies one base away. In the paper's terms, the treatment or condition label means: roughly 11-day PBMC culture with coronavirus spike peptide pools or control peptides (ViraFEST assay). CD4+ T cells from unexposed donors were collected before the COVID-19 pandemic (2011-2018). The ViraFEST assay was used in the study, in which antigen-specific T cells were expanded with peptide pools and expanded clonotypes were subsequently identified by TCR sequencing. PBMCs were cultured at a few million per well in IMDM supplemented with around 5.5% human AB serum and about 10 IU/ml IL-2, with about 9 ug/ml peptide pools added. Half of the culture medium was replaced with fresh IL-2-containing medium on days 3 and 7. After around 11 days of culture, CD4+ T cells were isolated by negative selection with the EasySep CD4+ T cell isolation kit. Unexposed donor CD4+ T cells were tested for reactivity to SARS-CoV-2 S and N and four common cold coronavirus spike pools, as cell number allowed. PBMCs were separated from whole blood using Ficoll-Paque Plus gradient centrifugation and then either used fresh or cryopreserved at -140C. In general, triplicate wells were set up for every culture condition. The leukapheresis product used for the unexposed donors was purchased from a commercial source.

The library was built by means of PCR. DNA from cultured CD4+ T cells was subjected to TCR sequencing with the Oncomine TCR Beta short-read assay at the Johns Hopkins FTIC core. The QIAamp micro DNA kit was used to extract genomic DNA from the cultured CD4+ T cells. Oncomine TCR Beta libraries made from cultured CD4+ T cells were pooled using unique dual indexes and sequenced on an Illumina iSeq 100. In the original analysis: Non-productive sequences were removed, and CDR3s that did not start with C, did not end with F or W, or were shorter than 7 amino acids were discarded. The MANAFEST web application was used to identify antigen-specific clonotypes by comparing peptide-stimulated wells against reference wells and other culture wells. Positive clones required FDR below 0.05, an odds ratio above 5, and productive frequency above 0.1% in at least two of three replicate wells. A clonotype counted as cross-reactive if it showed significant expansion both in the SARS-CoV-2 spike wells and in at least one common cold coronavirus spike condition. Levenshtein distances (stringdist) and unrooted phylogenetic trees (ape) in R version 3.6.1 were used to assess CDR3 homology. TCRdb trimmed the raw reads at Q25, called clones with MiXCR and kept productive beta chains. For every CDR3 protein sequence, its rows merge into one entry that carries the most common genes and DNA. These V and J calls originate from TCRdb's pipeline instead of the authors' own analysis. This sample comprises 8,000 to 10,000 distinct CDR3 sequences, about 35% of them detected only once. The leading ten clones occupy 25% to 35% of the sample.

The TCR originated in a human donor in good health. Sequencing input: CD4+ T cells from blood, cultured in vitro.

In nucleotide form, the sequence is TGTGCCAGCAGCTCGCACGGGACGGAGCAAGAGACCCAGTACTTC. It specifies CASSSHGTEQETQYF. Here the chain combines TRBV7-2 and TRBJ2-5; the D segment is perhaps TRBD1 or TRBD2, each sharing 5 matched bases. For CDR1 and CDR2, the germline V gene lists SGHTA and FQGNSA. The CDR3 contains 15 residues, cysteine and phenylalanine counted. Left in the record is the CDR3 DNA by itself, 45 bases read in frame from the first base. Trimming removed 4 bases from V and 2 bases from J, leaving 14 bases between the germline ends.